A single sample gave rise to the 28 T cell receptor beta chains below, sequenced in a study of CD8+ T cells in alopecia areata. Sequencing used cDNA as its template, made by extracting RNA and reverse transcribing it. Using immunoSEQ multiplex PCR, the repertoire was profiled, and TCRdb retains in-frame clones only, with some absent. Of 5,500 to 9,000 clones listed, roughly 67% are singletons. Specimens obtained from alopecia areata patients comprised lesional scalp punch biopsies and peripheral blood. Material: skin, obtained at week 0. The receptors were gathered from a human donor with alopecia areata.

The chain carries TRBV6-1 and TRBJ2-3; TRBD2 matches 14 bases. The germline gives CDR1 MNHNS, CDR2 SASEGT. J lost 4 bases, V lost 3 bases, and 0 bases had no gene match. The CDR3 length is 15 residues. In nucleotides, the CDR3 is TGTGCCAGCAGTGAGACTAGCGGGGGGGCAGATACGCAGTATTTT. Its translation: CASSETSGGADTQYF.

This clone turned up a few times. The chain is built from TRBV7-8 and TRBJ1-1; the match to TRBD1 covers 9 bases. Germline V gene lookup returns CDR1 SGHVS and CDR2 FQNEAQ. The CDR3 has 13 amino acids. V lost 5 bases, J lost 5 bases, and 3 bases stayed unmatched. This chain's CDR3 is CASSGDRETEAFF. The CDR3 nucleotides are TGTGCCAGCAGCGGGGACAGGGAAACTGAAGCTTTCTTT.

The CDR3 DNA reads TGTGCCAGCGTCCTTGGGGCAGGACCGAGCTATGGCTACACCTTC. It specifies CASVLGAGPSYGYTF. This chain links TRBV6-6 with TRBJ1-2; TRBD1 might be the D (5 bases). Trimming took 8 bases from V and 4 from J, leaving 20 bases between them. The CDR3 is 15 amino acids. Germline V gene sequence: CDR1 MNHNY, CDR2 SVGAGI (reference sequence).

The chain recombines TRBV15 with TRBJ2-7; D is perhaps TRBD1 (5 bases). CDR1 and CDR2 from the germline V gene are LNHNV and YYDKDF (reference sequence). V was clipped by 0 bases and J by 7 bases, with 19 bases between them. The CDR3 has 16 residues. The CDR3 DNA reads as TGTGCCACCAGCAGAGATAAGGGTCAGGGCTCGCGGGAGCAGTACTTC. Translated, it gives CATSRDKGQGSREQYF.

The V and J genes are TRBV5-1 and TRBJ2-1; D is ambiguous. Germline V gives CDR1 SGHRS, CDR2 YFSETQ. The ends were cut back, 0 bases at V and 4 bases at J, with 14 bases in the middle. CDR3 length: 16 residues. CDR3 nucleotide sequence: TGCGCCAGCAGCTTGGCCGAGGATGTTCCGTACAATGAGCAGTTCTTC. It is translated as CASSLAEDVPYNEQFF. Combining the CDR3 with reference TRBV5-1 and TRBJ2-1 gives the whole variable domain KAGVTQTPRYLIKTRGQQVTLSCSPISGHRSVSWYQQTPGQGLQFLFEYFSETQRNKGNFPGRFSGRQFSNSRSEMNVSTLELGDSALYLCASSLAEDVPYNEQFFGPGTRLTVL.

The CDR3 bases are TGTGCCAGCAGCGCAACGAACACCGGGGAGCTGTTTTTT. Translated, it gives CASSATNTGELFF. The genes are TRBV7-9 and TRBJ2-2; D is uncertain. Germline V lookup: CDR1 SEHNR, CDR2 FQNEAQ (reference sequence). The CDR3 totals 13 residues. Deletions cut 5 bases from V and 0 bases from J, with 4 bases between. The full variable domain, in which reference TRBV7-9 and TRBJ2-2 provide the parts outside the CDR3, is DTGVSQNPRHKITKRGQNVTFRCDPISEHNRLYWYRQTLGQGPEFLTYFQNEAQLEKSRLLSDRFSAERPKGSFSTLEIQRTEQGDSAMYLCASSATNTGELFFGEGSRLTVL.

This clone occurred once. The V call is TRBV5-6, the J call TRBJ2-2, with TRBD2 as a possible D gene (5 bases). This CDR3 is 16 amino acids long. Trimming removed 4 bases at V and 0 bases at J, with 13 bases between. Germline V gene data show CDR1 as SGHDT and CDR2 as YYEEEE. CDR3 nucleotide sequence: TGTGCCAGCAGCCCACTCGGGGTGGCGAACACCGGGGAGCTGTTTTTT. It specifies CASSPLGVANTGELFF.

The V and J genes are TRBV23-1 and TRBJ2-3; 16 bases match TRBD2. TRBV23-1 is an open reading frame, and its role is uncertain. This CDR3 spans 18 amino acids. V gave up 6 bases and J gave up 2 bases; unmatched junction bases: 8. The CDR3 loop reads CASSPPGLAGGPTDTQYF. DNA for the CDR3: TGCGCCAGCAGCCCTCCGGGACTAGCGGGGGGGCCCACAGATACGCAGTATTTT.

This clone came up a few times. The chain recombines TRBV7-2 with TRBJ2-7, with 10 bases fitting TRBD1. The CDR3 totals 15 residues. Germline CDR1 is SGHTA and CDR2 is FQGNSA. The junction had 5 bases not matched to a gene; V was cut back by 1 base and J by 5 bases. The CDR3 nucleotides read TGTGCCAGCAGCTTAGGGGACAGGGGCTTTGACGAGCAGTACTTC. Translation gives CASSLGDRGFDEQYF.

The chain recombines TRBV5-1 with TRBJ2-7; TRBD1 agrees at 8 bases. Germline CDR1 and CDR2: SGHRS and YFSETQ. The CDR3 consists of 13 residues. V shed 4 bases, J shed 6 bases, and the junction held 6 bases outside the gene matches. This chain's CDR3 is CASSPAGGIEQYF. As DNA, the CDR3 is TGCGCCAGCAGCCCCGCAGGGGGCATCGAGCAGTACTTC.

This clone has just a few counts. The rearrangement joins TRBV11-2 to TRBJ2-5; perhaps TRBD2 as D (5 bases). The ends were cut back, 1 base at V and 0 bases at J, with 9 bases in the middle. Germline V CDR1 and CDR2: SGHAT, FQNNGV. CDR3 size: 15 residues. CDR3 sequence reads: CASSLGGADQETQYF. CDR3 sequence (DNA): TGTGCCAGCAGCTTAGGGGGAGCGGACCAAGAGACCCAGTACTTC. Filled out from reference TRBV11-2 and TRBJ2-5, the complete variable domain reads EAGVAQSPRYKIIEKRQSVAFWCNPISGHATLYWYQQILGQGPKLLIQFQNNGVVDDSQLPKDRFSAERLKGVDSTLKIQPAKLEDSAVYLCASSLGGADQETQYFGPGTRLLVL.

This clone has only one observation. The CDR3 DNA reads TGTGCCAGCAGAGGGACAGGGGCCCGCAGAGAGCAGTTCTTC. It encodes CASRGTGARREQFF. The rearrangement joins TRBV6-6 to TRBJ2-1; 10 nucleotides agree with TRBD1. CDR1 MNHNY and CDR2 SVGAGI come from the germline V gene (reference sequence). After removal of 6 bases from V and 10 bases from J, the junction contained 9 bases not matched to a gene. The CDR3 has 14 amino acids.

This chain uses TRBV5-4 with TRBJ1-1; D is uncertain. Trimming took off 5 bases at V and 1 base at J, with 3 bases between the two ends. This CDR3 spans 11 amino acids. Germline V gives CDR1 SGHNT, CDR2 YYREEE (reference sequence). CDR3 sequence reads: CASSQNTEAFF. In nucleotides, the CDR3 is TGTGCCAGCAGTCAGAACACTGAAGCTTTCTTT.

CDR3 protein: CASSAPGLAGAGELFF. CDR3 in DNA: TGTGCCAGCAGCGCCCCAGGACTAGCGGGGGCCGGGGAGCTGTTTTTT. The chain is built from TRBV9 and TRBJ2-2; 13 positions agree with TRBD2. The CDR3 runs 16 residues. The V gene end was trimmed by 3 bases and the J gene end by 6 bases; junction bases not matched to a gene: 5. The V gene's germline CDR1 is SGDLS and CDR2 YYNGEE.

Worth noting for this clone: The same CDR3 is also encoded by other DNA sequences in this sample. The chain recombines TRBV27 with TRBJ2-2; no firm D call. CDR3 length: 15 residues. The V gene's germline CDR1 is MNHEY and CDR2 SMNVEV (reference sequence). With 6 bases removed from V and 1 base from J, the gap between germline ends came to 12 bases. The CDR3 region is CASSSIPLNTGELFF. The CDR3 bases are TGTGCCAGCAGCTCCATACCACTGAACACCGGGGAGCTGTTTTTT.

The chain employs TRBV5-1 and TRBJ2-1; the D is unclear. Between the trimmed V and J ends, which lost 5 bases and 5 bases, there was a span of 8 bases. The CDR3 is made up of 12 amino acids. CDR1 and CDR2 (germline): SGHRS, YFSETQ. The CDR3 region is CASRVPDNEQFF. CDR3 DNA: TGCGCCAGCAGGGTTCCCGACAATGAGCAGTTCTTC. Using reference TRBV5-1 and TRBJ2-1 for the parts outside the CDR3, the full variable domain is KAGVTQTPRYLIKTRGQQVTLSCSPISGHRSVSWYQQTPGQGLQFLFEYFSETQRNKGNFPGRFSGRQFSNSRSEMNVSTLELGDSALYLCASRVPDNEQFFGPGTRLTVL.

The chain combines TRBV25-1 with TRBJ2-6; D is possibly TRBD2 (6 bases). The CDR3 covers 15 residues. Trimming removed 1 base from V and 2 bases from J, with 6 bases in between. The germline CDR1 and CDR2 sequences are MGHDK and SYGVNS. The CDR3 protein is CASSEWRAGANVLTF. For the CDR3, the DNA is TGTGCCAGCAGTGAATGGAGGGCTGGGGCCAACGTCCTGACTTTC.

The J gene is TRBJ2-5, the V gene TRBV11-1; D tentatively fits TRBD1 or TRBD2 (5 bases each). CDR1 and CDR2 from the germline V gene are SGHAT and FQDESV (reference sequence). V lost 5 bases, J lost 4 bases, and 20 bases lay in between. This CDR3 has 16 residues. The CDR3 sequence is CASSRGQIRVPETQYF. Here the CDR3 DNA reads TGTGCCAGCAGCCGGGGCCAAATTCGGGTTCCAGAGACCCAGTACTTC.

The V call is TRBV7-2, the J call TRBJ2-1; TRBD2 matches 12 bases. V lost 7 bases, J lost 10 bases, and 11 bases stayed unmatched. The CDR3 contains 15 residues. Germline V gives CDR1 SGHTA, CDR2 FQGNSA. In DNA form, the CDR3 reads TGTGCCAGCACCTCTAGCGGGGGGGCCCTCGAGGAGCAGTTCTTC. Amino acid sequence: CASTSSGGALEEQFF.

This chain joins TRBV28 and TRBJ1-3, with a weak D call TRBD1 (5 bases). Looked up from germline, CDR1 is MDHEN and CDR2 is SYDVKM. The CDR3 loop spans 16 amino acids. The germline V and J ends were trimmed by 5 bases and 2 bases, with 16 bases remaining between them. The CDR3 loop is CASSAIRTHTGNTIYF. The CDR3 DNA reads TGTGCCAGCAGTGCTATAAGGACACATACTGGAAACACCATATATTTT.

The genes are TRBV14 and TRBJ2-3; TRBD2 matches 11 bases. Trimming removed 3 bases from V and 0 bases from J; junction bases left unmatched: 2. The CDR3 covers 16 residues. Germline CDR1 and CDR2: SGHDN and FVKESK. The CDR3 DNA sequence: TGTGCCAGCAGCCAGTGGACTAGCGGGAGCACAGATACGCAGTATTTT. Amino acid sequence: CASSQWTSGSTDTQYF.

This sequence joins TRBV5-8 and TRBJ2-5; D is perhaps TRBD2 (5 bases). Between the trimmed V and J ends, which lost 0 bases and 4 bases, there was a span of 7 bases. Per germline, CDR1 SGHTS and CDR2 YDEGEE. The CDR3 has 13 amino acids. CDR3 sequence: CASSLAGRETQYF. The CDR3 DNA follows: TGTGCCAGCAGCTTGGCGGGGAGAGAGACCCAGTACTTC.

The chain joins TRBV6-1 to TRBJ2-4; perhaps TRBD2 as D (5 bases). This CDR3 has 14 residues. CDR1 and CDR2 from the germline V gene are MNHNS and SASEGT. V shed 5 bases and J shed 7 bases, with 15 bases lying between them. The CDR3 loop reads CASSIVPRGNIQYF. For the CDR3, the DNA is TGTGCCAGCAGTATAGTCCCACGAGGGAACATTCAGTACTTC.

Judged by abundance, this clone is medium-sized. This sequence joins TRBV7-2 and TRBJ1-4; possible D gene TRBD1, 5 bases. CDR1 SGHTA and CDR2 FQGNSA come from the germline V gene. V dropped 3 bases and J dropped 0 bases, with 8 bases sitting between them. CDR3 length: 15 residues. The CDR3 sequence is CASSFTQATNEKLFF. The CDR3 DNA reads TGTGCCAGCAGCTTTACACAGGCAACTAATGAAAAACTGTTTTTT. Full variable domain (remainder filled in from reference TRBV7-2 and TRBJ1-4): GAGVSQSPSNKVTEKGKDVELRCDPISGHTALYWYRQSLGQGLEFLIYFQGNSAPDKSGLPSDRFSAERTGGSVSTLTIQRTQQEDSAVYLCASSFTQATNEKLFFGSGTQLSVL.

DNA for the CDR3: TGCGCCAGCAGCCAAGGACTAGCTGATGATGAGCAGTTCTTC. This translates into CASSQGLADDEQFF. The chain combines TRBV4-1 with TRBJ2-1; TRBD2 aligns across 7 bases. The CDR3 consists of 14 residues. CDR1 and CDR2 from the germline V gene are MGHRA and YSYEKL. With V trimmed by 1 base and J by 8 bases, 5 bases remained unmatched.

This chain joins TRBV6-6 and TRBJ2-7; D is tentatively TRBD1 or TRBD2 (5 bases each). This CDR3 has 16 amino acids. Trimming left V 5 bases short and J 2 bases short, with 19 bases between. Germline loops: CDR1 MNHNY, CDR2 SVGAGI (reference sequence). The CDR3 DNA is TGTGCCAGCAGTATTACCCCGGGACCTTCCCCCTACGAGCAGTACTTC. Its protein is CASSITPGPSPYEQYF.

The genes are TRBV7-2 and TRBJ2-1; the D is unclear. Germline CDR1 SGHTA, CDR2 FQGNSA. V lost 2 bases, J lost 9 bases, and 11 bases lay in between. The CDR3 is made up of 13 amino acids. CDR3 region: CASSLWMESEQFF. DNA for the CDR3: TGTGCCAGCAGCTTATGGATGGAGAGTGAGCAGTTCTTC.

The chain recombines TRBV13 with TRBJ2-7, with TRBD1 matching over 7 bases. The germline CDR1 and CDR2 sequences are PRHDT and FYEKMQ (reference sequence). V shed 4 bases, J shed 2 bases, and the junction held 11 bases outside the gene matches. This CDR3 region has 16 residues. CDR3 region: CASSSRTGTDPYEQYF. The DNA for the CDR3 is TGTGCCAGCAGCTCCAGAACCGGGACAGATCCCTACGAGCAGTACTTC.